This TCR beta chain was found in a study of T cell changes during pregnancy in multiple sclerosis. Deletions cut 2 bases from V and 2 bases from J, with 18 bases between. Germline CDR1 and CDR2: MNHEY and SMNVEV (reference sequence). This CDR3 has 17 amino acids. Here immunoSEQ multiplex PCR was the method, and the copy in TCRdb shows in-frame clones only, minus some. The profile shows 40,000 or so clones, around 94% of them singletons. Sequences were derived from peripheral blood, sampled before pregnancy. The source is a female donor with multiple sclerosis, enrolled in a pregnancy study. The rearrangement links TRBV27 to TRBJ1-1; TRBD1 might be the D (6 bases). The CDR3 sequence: CASSLGGAAPRNTEAFF. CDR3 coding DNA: TGTGCCAGCAGTTTAGGGGGGGCCGCCCCGAGAAACACTGAAGCTTTCTTT.